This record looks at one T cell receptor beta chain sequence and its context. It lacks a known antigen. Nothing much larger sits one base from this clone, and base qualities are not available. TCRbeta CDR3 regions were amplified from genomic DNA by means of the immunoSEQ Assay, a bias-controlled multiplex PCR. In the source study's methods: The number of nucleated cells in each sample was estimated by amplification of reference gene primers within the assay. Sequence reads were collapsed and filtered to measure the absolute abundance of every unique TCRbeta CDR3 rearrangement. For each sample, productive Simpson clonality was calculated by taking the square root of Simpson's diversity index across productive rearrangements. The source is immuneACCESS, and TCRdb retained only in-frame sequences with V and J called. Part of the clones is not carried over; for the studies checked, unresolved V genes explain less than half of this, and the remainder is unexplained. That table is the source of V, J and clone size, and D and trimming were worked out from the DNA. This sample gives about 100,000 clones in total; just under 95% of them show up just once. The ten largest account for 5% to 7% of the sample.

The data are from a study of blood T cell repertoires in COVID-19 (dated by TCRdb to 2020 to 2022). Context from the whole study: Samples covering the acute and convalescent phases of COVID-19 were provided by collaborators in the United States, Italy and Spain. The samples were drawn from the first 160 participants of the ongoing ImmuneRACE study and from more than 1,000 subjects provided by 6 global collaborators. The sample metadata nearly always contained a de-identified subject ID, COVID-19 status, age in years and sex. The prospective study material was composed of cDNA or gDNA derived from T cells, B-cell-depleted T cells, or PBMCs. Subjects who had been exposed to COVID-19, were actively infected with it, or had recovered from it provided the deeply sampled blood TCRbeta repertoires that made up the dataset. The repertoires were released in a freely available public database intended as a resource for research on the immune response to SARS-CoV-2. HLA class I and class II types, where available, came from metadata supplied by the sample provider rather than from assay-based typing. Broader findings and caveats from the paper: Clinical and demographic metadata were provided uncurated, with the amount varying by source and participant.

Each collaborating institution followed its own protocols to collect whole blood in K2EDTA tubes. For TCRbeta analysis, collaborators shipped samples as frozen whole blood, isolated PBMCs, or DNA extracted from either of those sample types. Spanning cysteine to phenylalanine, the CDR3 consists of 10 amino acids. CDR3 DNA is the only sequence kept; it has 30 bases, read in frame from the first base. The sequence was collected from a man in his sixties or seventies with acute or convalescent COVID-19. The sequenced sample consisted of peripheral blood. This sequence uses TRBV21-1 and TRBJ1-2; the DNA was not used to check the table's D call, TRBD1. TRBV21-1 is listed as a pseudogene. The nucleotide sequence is TGTGCCAGCACTTCACCATCAGGGCTCTTC. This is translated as CASTSPSGLF.